This T cell receptor beta chain was retrieved from a study of cytomegalovirus exposure and HLA in healthy donors. On the study more broadly: As released early, the data held 70 million to 100 million unique TCRs from HLA-typed donors.

This CDR3 is 16 amino acids long. Germline-derived CDR1 and CDR2 are SGHTA and FQGNSA. V was pared by 5 bases and J by 4 bases, with 13 bases of the junction left unmatched. PCR employed 60 Vbeta and 13 Jbeta primers. The table came from immunoSEQ multiplex PCR; TCRdb's copy has only in-frame clones and leaves some out. The table records approximately 160,000 clones, over 80% of them present only once. V and J are TRBV7-2 and TRBJ1-1; 7 nucleotides align to TRBD1. Source material: PBMCs. This TCR derives from a man in his forties or fifties in good health and CMV-seropositive. This CDR3 is CASSPASGRGSTEAFF. In DNA form, the CDR3 reads TGTGCCAGCAGCCCCGCCAGTGGCAGGGGGAGCACTGAAGCTTTCTTT. The full variable domain, rest sourced from reference TRBV7-2 and TRBJ1-1, is GAGVSQSPSNKVTEKGKDVELRCDPISGHTALYWYRQSLGQGLEFLIYFQGNSAPDKSGLPSDRFSAERTGGSVSTLTIQRTQQEDSAVYLCASSPASGRGSTEAFFGQGTRLTVV.